This passage covers 7 T cell receptor beta chains from one sample sequenced in a study of blood T cell repertoires in COVID-19. The repertoire was sequenced with immunoSEQ multiplex PCR; TCRdb's copy has only in-frame clones and lacks some. This sample carries under 350,000 clones, approximately 86% of them seen once, and the ten largest clones take approximately 2.4%. Material for sequencing was PBMCs or T cells enriched from blood (not recorded which). The receptors here all came from a woman between 18 and 29 years old who had recovered from COVID-19.

The rearrangement uses TRBV21-1 and TRBJ1-4; the table's D call TRBD1 went unverified against the DNA. TRBV21-1 is shown as a pseudogene. The CDR3 loop spans 17 amino acids. CDR3 in amino acids: CASTGCREPATNEKLFF. The CDR3 bases are TGTGCCAGCACAGGTTGTAGAGAGCCAGCAACTAATGAAAAACTGTTTTTT.

This chain joins TRBV5-6 and TRBJ2-7, with D possibly TRBD2 on 6 matching bases. V was shortened by 7 bases and J by 2 bases, with 19 bases between the two germline ends. This CDR3 region has 15 residues. The germline V gene encodes CDR1 SGHDT and CDR2 YYEEEE. In nucleotides, the CDR3 is TGTGCCAGCGCAACCATCCGGGACTTAACCTACGAGCAGTACTTC. It translates to CASATIRDLTYEQYF.

V usage is TRBV7-2 and J usage is TRBJ2-3; 10 bases agree with TRBD2. The V segment lost 5 bases and the J segment 2 bases; nucleotides outside the gene matches: 10. Germline V CDR1 and CDR2: SGHTA, FQGNSA. The CDR3 sequence is 17 residues long. The CDR3 sequence: CASSRGPSGGPTDTQYF. The CDR3 DNA reads as TGTGCCAGCAGCCGCGGTCCTAGCGGGGGCCCCACAGATACGCAGTATTTT. Variable domain in full (rest from reference TRBV7-2 and TRBJ2-3): GAGVSQSPSNKVTEKGKDVELRCDPISGHTALYWYRQSLGQGLEFLIYFQGNSAPDKSGLPSDRFSAERTGGSVSTLTIQRTQQEDSAVYLCASSRGPSGGPTDTQYFGPGTRLTVL.

V usage is TRBV28 and J usage is TRBJ2-1; 7 bases match TRBD1. Germline V gives CDR1 MDHEN, CDR2 SYDVKM. V dropped 4 bases and J dropped 3; count of bases not matched to a gene: 6. This CDR3 has 15 amino acids. CDR3 region: CASSSGDRSYNEQFF. The CDR3, as DNA: TGTGCCAGCAGTTCCGGGGACAGAAGCTACAATGAGCAGTTCTTC.

This rearrangement joins TRBV27 to TRBJ2-1, with 11 bases that match TRBD2. This CDR3 has 18 residues. Germline CDR1 MNHEY, CDR2 SMNVEV (reference sequence). V lost 4 bases and J lost 0; bases outside the gene matches: 8. CDR3 sequence (DNA): TGTGCCAGCAGTTCTCCGGGACTAGCGGACAGCTCCTACAATGAGCAGTTCTTC. Amino acid sequence: CASSSPGLADSSYNEQFF.

The chain carries TRBV30 and TRBJ1-3, with a possible D match to TRBD1 (5 bases). The germline V gene has CDR1 GTSNPN and CDR2 SVGIG (reference sequence). The length of the CDR3 is 15 residues. Trimming took 5 bases from V and 2 from J, leaving 16 bases between them. CDR3 residues: CAWGDYGRAGNTIYF. DNA of the CDR3: TGTGCCTGGGGGGACTATGGACGGGCTGGAAACACCATATATTTT.

Turning to this clone: Additional DNA sequences in this sample encode the identical CDR3. This chain connects TRBV30 to TRBJ1-4; D unclear. Per germline, CDR1 GTSNPN and CDR2 SVGIG (reference sequence). The CDR3 is 11 amino acids. V was pared by 2 bases and J by 5 bases, with 3 bases between. The CDR3 DNA sequence: TGTGCCTGGAGTCTGAATGAAAAACTGTTTTTT. It translates to CAWSLNEKLFF.